A single sample gave rise to the 19 T cell receptor beta chains below, sequenced in a study of blood T cell repertoires in COVID-19. Clones were read by immunoSEQ multiplex PCR, and TCRdb kept only the in-frame ones, dropping some. The sample lists under 500,000 clones, around 88% occurring once. The sample taken for sequencing was peripheral blood. The source is a woman younger than 45 with acute or convalescent COVID-19.

J is TRBJ1-4 and V is TRBV9; no firm D call. The V gene lost 0 bases and the J gene lost 1 base, with 7 bases spanning the gap. The CDR3 runs to 15 residues. Germline V gene sequence: CDR1 SGDLS, CDR2 YYNGEE. The CDR3 bases are TGTGCCAGCAGCGTAGCTCCGGGAACTAATGAAAAACTGTTTTTT. This gives the protein CASSVAPGTNEKLFF.

The chain's CDR3 is CASSSPGGRGRETQYF. For the CDR3, the DNA is TGTGCCAGCAGCTCCCCGGGGGGGCGGGGGAGAGAGACCCAGTACTTC. The chain carries TRBV13 and TRBJ2-5; TRBD2 matches at 8 bases. Germline V CDR1 and CDR2: PRHDT, FYEKMQ (reference sequence). The V and J ends lost 4 bases and 4 bases, in that order; junction bases with no gene match: 11. The CDR3 loop spans 16 amino acids. The variable domain in full, completed from reference TRBV13 and TRBJ2-5, reads AAGVIQSPRHLIKEKRETATLKCYPIPRHDTVYWYQQGPGQDPQFLISFYEKMQSDKGSIPDRFSAQQFSDYHSELNMSSLELGDSALYFCASSSPGGRGRETQYFGPGTRLLVL.

J is TRBJ1-5 and V is TRBV3-1 (or the pseudogene TRBV3-2); 7 positions match TRBD1. The V gene end was trimmed by 3 bases and the J gene end by 6 bases; junction bases not matched to a gene: 8. Germline-derived CDR1 and CDR2 are LGHDT and YNNKEL (reference sequence). This CDR3 is built from 15 residues. In DNA, the CDR3 is TGTGCCAGCAGCCAGGGACAGCAAAGGAGTCAGCCCCAGCATTTT. It is translated as CASSQGQQRSQPQHF.

As DNA, the CDR3 is TGTGCCAGCAGTGAAGCCTCCATTAACCGGGGGGCTTATTCACCCCTCCACTTT. It specifies CASSEASINRGAYSPLHF. The chain joins TRBV2 to TRBJ1-6, with a weak D call TRBD1 (6 bases). Germline V gives CDR1 SNHLY, CDR2 FYNNEI. The CDR3 extends over 18 amino acids. V lost 0 bases and J 8 bases, leaving 20 bases between the germline ends.

The V gene is TRBV5-1, the J gene TRBJ1-1; TRBD1 matches at 8 bases. The V gene end was trimmed by 3 bases and the J gene end by 7 bases; junction bases not matched to a gene: 11. The CDR3 contains 15 residues. The germline CDR1 and CDR2 sequences are SGHRS and YFSETQ. CDR3 loop: CASSSRGQGSGEAFF. CDR3 DNA: TGCGCCAGCAGCTCCCGCGGACAGGGCAGTGGTGAAGCTTTCTTT. Complete variable domain (other parts from reference TRBV5-1 and TRBJ1-1): KAGVTQTPRYLIKTRGQQVTLSCSPISGHRSVSWYQQTPGQGLQFLFEYFSETQRNKGNFPGRFSGRQFSNSRSEMNVSTLELGDSALYLCASSSRGQGSGEAFFGQGTRLTVV.

This sequence joins TRBV13 and TRBJ2-1; 10 positions agree with TRBD2. There are 17 residues in the CDR3. Germline V CDR1 and CDR2: PRHDT, FYEKMQ (reference sequence). The V and J ends lost 4 bases and 2 bases, in that order; junction bases with no gene match: 8. The CDR3 DNA follows: TGTGCCAGCAGCTCAATGCTGAGCGGGGGGGCCTACAATGAGCAGTTCTTC. Translating it yields CASSSMLSGGAYNEQFF.

This clone was observed a single time. This chain connects TRBV12-3 or TRBV12-4 to TRBJ1-5, with D possibly TRBD1 on 6 matching bases. The CDR3 has 13 residues. V was pared by 4 bases and J by 2 bases, with 6 bases between. CDR3 in amino acids: CASSWTGNQPQHF. CDR3 nucleotides: TGTGCCAGCAGTTGGACAGGCAATCAGCCCCAGCATTTT.

The chain links TRBV2 to TRBJ1-2; the D is unclear. The CDR3 is 13 amino acids. V lost 3 bases and J lost 7, with 12 bases in between. Germline CDR1 reads SNHLY; CDR2 reads FYNNEI. This CDR3 is CASSDQFLSGYTF. The CDR3, as DNA: TGTGCCAGCAGTGATCAATTTTTGAGTGGCTACACCTTC.

This sequence joins TRBV18 and TRBJ2-5, with 10 bases fitting TRBD2. This CDR3 region has 14 residues. CDR1 and CDR2 from the germline V gene are KGHSH and LQKENI. The V gene end was trimmed by 4 bases and the J gene end by 3 bases; junction bases not matched to a gene: 2. CDR3 sequence reads: CASSLGLAEETQYF. The CDR3 DNA sequence: TGTGCCAGCTCACTAGGACTAGCGGAAGAGACCCAGTACTTC.

The gene calls are TRBV7-8 and TRBJ1-1; the match to TRBD1 covers 12 bases. In germline, CDR1 is SGHVS, CDR2 FQNEAQ. The trim removed 4 bases at V and 1 base at J, leaving 4 bases unmatched. CDR3 size: 16 residues. The CDR3 is CASSWRDRGQNTEAFF. In DNA, the CDR3 is TGTGCCAGCAGCTGGAGGGACAGGGGGCAGAACACTGAAGCTTTCTTT.

The chain has TRBV7-8 and TRBJ2-5; weak D call: TRBD1 (6 bases). The germline gives CDR1 SGHVS, CDR2 FQNEAQ. V was shortened by 5 bases and J by 5 bases, with 18 bases between the two germline ends. The CDR3 sequence is 15 residues long. The CDR3: CASSLPGTGSETQYF. The CDR3 coding sequence is TGTGCCAGCAGCCTTCCAGGAACAGGGTCGGAGACCCAGTACTTC.

V is TRBV5-1 and J is TRBJ1-1, with TRBD1 identical over 7 bases. V shed 4 bases and J 1 base; nucleotides not matched to a gene: 4. Looked up from germline, CDR1 is SGHRS and CDR2 is YFSETQ. The CDR3 sequence is 14 residues long. CDR3 sequence reads: CASSQRTGNTEAFF. CDR3 nucleotides: TGCGCCAGCAGCCAACGGACAGGGAACACTGAAGCTTTCTTT.

V usage is TRBV19 and J usage is TRBJ1-5; weak D call: TRBD1 (5 bases). The germline V gene encodes CDR1 LNHDA and CDR2 SQIVND (reference sequence). Trimming pared 6 bases from V and 0 bases from J, leaving 9 bases between. CDR3 length: 14 amino acids. CDR3 protein: CASRSGNSNQPQHF. The CDR3 DNA is TGTGCCAGTAGGTCAGGGAATAGCAATCAGCCCCAGCATTTT.

The DNA of the CDR3 is TGTGCCAGCAGCTTGAGGGGCCCTCGGAACGAGCAGTACTTC. Its translation: CASSLRGPRNEQYF. The chain joins TRBV5-6 to TRBJ2-7; tentatively, D is TRBD1 (5 bases). With 1 base removed from V and 5 bases from J, the gap between germline ends came to 13 bases. The CDR3 covers 14 residues. Germline CDR1 reads SGHDT; CDR2 reads YYEEEE.

The DNA of the CDR3 is TGTGCCAGTAGTACAGTAAAGACAGGGTTGAGTGAAAAACTGTTTTTT. It specifies CASSTVKTGLSEKLFF. The rearrangement joins TRBV19 to TRBJ1-4; 7 bases align to TRBD1. Germline V gives CDR1 LNHDA, CDR2 SQIVND (reference sequence). Trimming at V came to 4 bases and at J to 7 bases, leaving 12 bases not matched to a gene. The CDR3 sequence is 16 residues long. The full variable domain, rest sourced from reference TRBV19 and TRBJ1-4, is DGGITQSPKYLFRKEGQNVTLSCEQNLNHDAMYWYRQDPGQGLRLIYYSQIVNDFQKGDIAEGYSVSREKKESFPLTVTSAQKNPTAFYLCASSTVKTGLSEKLFFGSGTQLSVL.

Comment on this clone: Other DNA sequences within the sample encode an identical CDR3. This chain connects TRBV3-1 (or the pseudogene TRBV3-2) to TRBJ2-7, with TRBD1 matching over 10 bases. This CDR3 contains 14 residues. V shed 4 bases, J shed 3 bases, and the junction held 3 bases outside the gene matches. The V gene's germline CDR1 is LGHDT and CDR2 YNNKEL (reference sequence). CDR3 sequence: CASSPGQGGYEQYF. The CDR3, as DNA: TGTGCCAGCAGCCCAGGACAGGGGGGCTACGAGCAGTACTTC.

The V call is TRBV5-4, the J call TRBJ2-7, with TRBD2 identical over 11 bases. With 3 bases clipped from V and 2 bases from J, the junction kept 4 bases outside the gene matches. This CDR3 spans 15 amino acids. Germline CDR1 and CDR2: SGHNT and YYREEE (reference sequence). The CDR3 nucleotides read TGTGCCAGCAGCTGGGGACTAGCGGACACCTACGAGCAGTACTTC. Amino acid sequence: CASSWGLADTYEQYF.

The J gene is TRBJ2-7, the V gene TRBV12-1; the table's D call of TRBD1 was not tested on the DNA. TRBV12-1 is classified as a pseudogene. The CDR3 has 15 amino acids. In DNA, the CDR3 is TGTGCCAGCAGCAATGGGACAGGCACATACTACGAGCAGTACTTC. Residues: CASSNGTGTYYEQYF.

V and J are TRBV30 and TRBJ1-1; D is unclear. In germline, CDR1 is GTSNPN, CDR2 SVGIG (reference sequence). The V and J ends lost 1 base and 8 bases respectively, with 14 bases between them. The CDR3 extends over 13 amino acids. For the CDR3, the DNA is TGTGCCTGGAGTGCCCCGGTTGGTCTAGAAGCTTTCTTT. This encodes CAWSAPVGLEAFF.